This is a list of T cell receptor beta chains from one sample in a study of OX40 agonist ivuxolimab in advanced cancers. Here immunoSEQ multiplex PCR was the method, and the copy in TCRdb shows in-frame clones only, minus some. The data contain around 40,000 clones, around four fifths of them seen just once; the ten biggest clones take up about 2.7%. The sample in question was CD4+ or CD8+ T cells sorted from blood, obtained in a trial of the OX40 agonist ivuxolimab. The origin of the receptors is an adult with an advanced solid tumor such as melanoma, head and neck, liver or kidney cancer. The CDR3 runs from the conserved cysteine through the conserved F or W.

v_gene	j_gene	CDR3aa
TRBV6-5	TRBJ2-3	CASRSPGQGSDTQYF
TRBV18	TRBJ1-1	CASSPRTGVVDTEAFF
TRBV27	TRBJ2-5	CASSLRQETQYF
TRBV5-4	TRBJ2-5	CASSGGLAGETQYF
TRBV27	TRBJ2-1	CASSSSGDTYNEQFF
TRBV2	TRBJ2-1	CASRELGGVYNEQFF
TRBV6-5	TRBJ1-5	CASSDDDREHF
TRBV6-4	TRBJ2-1	CASSATSVGEQFF
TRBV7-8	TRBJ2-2	CASSFDRFTGELFF
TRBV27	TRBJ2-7	CASSLGLAAPYEQYF
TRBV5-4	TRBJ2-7	CASSLAAASGYYEQYF
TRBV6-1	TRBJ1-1	CASSGWLNTEAFF
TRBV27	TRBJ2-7	CASSFLGQSEQYF
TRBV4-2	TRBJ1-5	CASSQGTGGGNQPQHF
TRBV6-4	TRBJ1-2	CASSDSVGYRYTF
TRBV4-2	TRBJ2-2	CASSQNLARTGELFF
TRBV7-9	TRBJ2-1	CASSSPTRRSPSGRHEQFF
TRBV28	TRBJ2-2	CASSYPGRNTGELFF
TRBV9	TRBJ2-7	CASSAPPDGNPYEQYF
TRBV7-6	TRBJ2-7	CASSFQGFAYEQYF
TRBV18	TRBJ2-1	CASSPPGDVGEQFF
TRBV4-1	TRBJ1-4	CASSQERPQGGTNEKLFF
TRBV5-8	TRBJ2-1	CASSFESTGGSYNEQFF
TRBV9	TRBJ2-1	CASSVGAGLTYNEQFF
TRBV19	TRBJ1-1	CASSSRDRGREAFF
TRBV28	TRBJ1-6	CASRRGDRDHSPLHF
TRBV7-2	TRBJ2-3	CASSLDGTSDTDTQYF
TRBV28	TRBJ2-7	CASRGAGTSYEQYF
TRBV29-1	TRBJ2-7	CRKLHLAQPYEQYF
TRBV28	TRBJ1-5	CASSPPGGNQPQHF
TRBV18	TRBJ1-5	CASSANSRQPQHF
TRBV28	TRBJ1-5	CASSTYIRGGNQPQHF